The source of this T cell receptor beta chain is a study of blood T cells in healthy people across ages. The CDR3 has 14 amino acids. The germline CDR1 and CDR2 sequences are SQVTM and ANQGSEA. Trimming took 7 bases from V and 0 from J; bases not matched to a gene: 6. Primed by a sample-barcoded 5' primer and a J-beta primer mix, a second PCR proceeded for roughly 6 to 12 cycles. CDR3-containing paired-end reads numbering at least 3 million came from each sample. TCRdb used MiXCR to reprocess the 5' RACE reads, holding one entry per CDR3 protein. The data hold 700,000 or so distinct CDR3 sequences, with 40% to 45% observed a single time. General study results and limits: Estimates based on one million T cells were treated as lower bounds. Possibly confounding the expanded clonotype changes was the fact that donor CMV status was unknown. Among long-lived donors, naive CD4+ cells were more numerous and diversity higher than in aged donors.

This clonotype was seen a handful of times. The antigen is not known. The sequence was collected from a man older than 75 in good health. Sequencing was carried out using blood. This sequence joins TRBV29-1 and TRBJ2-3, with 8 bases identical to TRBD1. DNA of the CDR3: TGCAGCGGCACCCGGGACAGGAGCACAGATACGCAGTATTTT. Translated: CSGTRDRSTDTQYF.